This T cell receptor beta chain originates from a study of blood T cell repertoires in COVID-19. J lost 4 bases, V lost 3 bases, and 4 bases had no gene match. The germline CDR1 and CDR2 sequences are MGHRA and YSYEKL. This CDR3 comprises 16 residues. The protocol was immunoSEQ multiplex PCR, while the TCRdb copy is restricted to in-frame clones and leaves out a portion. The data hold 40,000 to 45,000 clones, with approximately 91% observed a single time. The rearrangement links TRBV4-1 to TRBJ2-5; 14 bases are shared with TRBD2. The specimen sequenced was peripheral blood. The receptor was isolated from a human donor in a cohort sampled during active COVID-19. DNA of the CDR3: TGCGCCAGCAGCCACGGACTAGCGGGGGGAGGAGAGACCCAGTACTTC. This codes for CASSHGLAGGGETQYF.